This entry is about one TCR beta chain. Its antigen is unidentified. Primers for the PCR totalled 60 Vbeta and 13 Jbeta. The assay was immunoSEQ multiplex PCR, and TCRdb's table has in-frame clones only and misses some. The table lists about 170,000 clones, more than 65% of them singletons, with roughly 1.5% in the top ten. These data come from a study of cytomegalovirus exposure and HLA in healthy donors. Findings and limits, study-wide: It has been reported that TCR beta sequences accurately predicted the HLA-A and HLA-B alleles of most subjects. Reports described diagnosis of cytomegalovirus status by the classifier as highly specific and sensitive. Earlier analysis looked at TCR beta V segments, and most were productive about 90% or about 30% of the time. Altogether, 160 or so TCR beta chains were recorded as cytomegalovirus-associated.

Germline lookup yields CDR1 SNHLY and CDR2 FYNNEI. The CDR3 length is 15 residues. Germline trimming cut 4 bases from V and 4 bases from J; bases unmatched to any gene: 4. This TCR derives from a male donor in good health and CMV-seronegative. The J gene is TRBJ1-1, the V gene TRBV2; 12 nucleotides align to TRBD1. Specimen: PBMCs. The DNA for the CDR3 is TGTGCCAGCAGTGGGGGACAGGGGGCGGGCACTGAAGCTTTCTTT. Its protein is CASSGGQGAGTEAFF.